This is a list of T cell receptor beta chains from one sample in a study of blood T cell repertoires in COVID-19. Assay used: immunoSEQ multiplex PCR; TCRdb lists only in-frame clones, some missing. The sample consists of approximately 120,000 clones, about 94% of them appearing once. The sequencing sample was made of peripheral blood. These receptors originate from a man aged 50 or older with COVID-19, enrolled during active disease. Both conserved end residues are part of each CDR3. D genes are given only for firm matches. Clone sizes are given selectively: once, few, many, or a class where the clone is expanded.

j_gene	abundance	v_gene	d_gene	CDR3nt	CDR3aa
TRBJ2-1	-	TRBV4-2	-	TGTGCCAGCAGCCAAGTGGCGGGTGACCGTTACAATGAGCAGTTCTTC	CASSQVAGDRYNEQFF
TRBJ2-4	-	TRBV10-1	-	TGCGCCACCCCACCGGGTCCAGAAGTCAAAAACATTCAGTACTTC	CATPPGPEVKNIQYF
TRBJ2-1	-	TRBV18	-	TGTGCCAGCTCACCTCCTGCGGGTTGGGATGAGCAGTTCTTC	CASSPPAGWDEQFF
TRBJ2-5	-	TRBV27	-	TGTGCCAGCAGTCGGCAAGAGACCCAGTACTTC	CASSRQETQYF
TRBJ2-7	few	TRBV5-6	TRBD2	TGTGCCAGCAGCTTGAACGGCGGGAGGCCCGAGCAGTACTTC	CASSLNGGRPEQYF
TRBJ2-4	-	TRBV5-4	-	TGTGCCAGCAGCGGGGCCGGCGGAAACATTCAGTACTTC	CASSGAGGNIQYF
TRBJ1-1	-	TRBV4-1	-	TGCGCCAGCAGCCAAGTTTCGAGAGGGATGTTGATGAACACTGAAGCTTTCTTT	CASSQVSRGMLMNTEAFF
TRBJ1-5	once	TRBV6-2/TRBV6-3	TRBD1	TGTGCCAGCAGTTACCTCGGGGACAGGGCTAATCAGCCCCAGCATTTT	CASSYLGDRANQPQHF
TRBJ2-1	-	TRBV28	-	TGTGCCAGCAGTTTATTTGTCGGACTCCCCAGCTCCTACAATGAGCAGTTCTTC	CASSLFVGLPSSYNEQFF
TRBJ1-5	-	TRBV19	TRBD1	TGTGCCAGTAGTTCAACAGGGGATCAGCCCCAGCATTTT	CASSSTGDQPQHF
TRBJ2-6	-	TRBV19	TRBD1	TGTGCCAGTCAGGGGGTTTATGCTGGGGCCAACGTCCTGACTTTC	CASQGVYAGANVLTF
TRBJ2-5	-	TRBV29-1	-	TGCAGCGTTACGAGGTCGGAGACCCAGTACTTC	CSVTRSETQYF
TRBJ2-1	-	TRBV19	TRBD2	TGTGCCAGTAGTATGTTCAGGACTAGCGGGGTCTACAATGAGCAGTTCTTC	CASSMFRTSGVYNEQFF
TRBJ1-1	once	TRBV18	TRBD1	TGTGCCAGCTCACCACCGAACAGGGGGCGGTGGACTGAAGCTTTCTTT	CASSPPNRGRWTEAFF
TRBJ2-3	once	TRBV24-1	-	TGTGCCACCAGTTCAATCTTCGGTCGGGGGACCACAGATACGCAGTATTTT	CATSSIFGRGTTDTQYF
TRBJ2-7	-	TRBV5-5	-	TGTGCCAGCAGCTCGTTGCAGGCCGCCTACGAGCAGTACTTC	CASSSLQAAYEQYF
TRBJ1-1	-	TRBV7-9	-	TGTGCCAGCAGCTTAGCCCCTGGACAAGAAGCTTTCTTT	CASSLAPGQEAFF
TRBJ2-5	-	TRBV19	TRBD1	TGTGCCAGTAGTATCCCACAGGGGGAGACCCAGTACTTC	CASSIPQGETQYF
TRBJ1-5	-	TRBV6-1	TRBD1	TGTGCCAGCAGTGAACAGACAGGGGCAAGCAATCAGCCCCAGCATTTT	CASSEQTGASNQPQHF
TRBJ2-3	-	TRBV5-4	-	TGTGCCAGCAGCTTTTATGGCAGGGTAACAGATACGCAGTATTTT	CASSFYGRVTDTQYF
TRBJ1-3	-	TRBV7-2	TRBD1	TGTGCCAGCAGCCAGGACAGGGGAAACACCATATATTTT	CASSQDRGNTIYF
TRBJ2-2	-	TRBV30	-	TGTGCCTCTACAGGGACCGGGGAGCTGTTTTTT	CASTGTGELFF
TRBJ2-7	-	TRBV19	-	TGTGCCAGTAGTTCCCAGGGAACCGCTTTAGGCGAGCAGTACTTC	CASSSQGTALGEQYF
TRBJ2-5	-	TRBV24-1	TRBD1	TGTGCCACCAGTGATTATCTGGGACAGGGCCAAGAGACCCAGTACTTC	CATSDYLGQGQETQYF
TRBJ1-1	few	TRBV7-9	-	TGTGCCAGCAGCTTTGCGGCTGAAGCTTTCTTT	CASSFAAEAFF
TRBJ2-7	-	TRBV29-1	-	TGCAGCGTAGAACGAGGGGGGGACGAGCAGTACTTC	CSVERGGDEQYF
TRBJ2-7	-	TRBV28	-	TGTGCCAGCAGTTCGGGGTCAAACGAGCAGTACTTC	CASSSGSNEQYF
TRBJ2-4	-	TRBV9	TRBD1	TGTGCCAGCAGCGTAGCGGGTCAGGGGGCTGACATTCAGTACTTC	CASSVAGQGADIQYF
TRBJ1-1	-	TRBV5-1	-	TGCGCCAGCAGCTTGCAGGAAGGTGAAGCTTTCTTT	CASSLQEGEAFF
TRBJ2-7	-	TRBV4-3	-	TGCGCCAGCAGCCAAGAGGGAGGTTTAAGATACGAGCAGTACTTC	CASSQEGGLRYEQYF
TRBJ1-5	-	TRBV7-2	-	TGTGCCAGCAGCAGTGGCTTTGTGCAGCCCCAGCATTTT	CASSSGFVQPQHF
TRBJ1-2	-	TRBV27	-	TGTGCCAGCAGTTTATCACAGGCTCACTATGGCTACACCTTC	CASSLSQAHYGYTF
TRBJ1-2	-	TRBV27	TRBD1	TGTGCCAGCAGTTTAATAGGGGGCTACGGCTACACCTTC	CASSLIGGYGYTF
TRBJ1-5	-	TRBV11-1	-	TGTGCCAGCAGCCTCGCAGACAATCAGCCCCAGCATTTT	CASSLADNQPQHF
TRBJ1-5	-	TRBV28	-	TGTGCCAGCAGTTTTTTGGGGGCCGCACAGGAGCCCCAGCATTTT	CASSFLGAAQEPQHF
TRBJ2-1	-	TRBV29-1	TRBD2	TGCAGCGTTGATGAGGCAAGCGGGAGCCAAAAGTTCTTC	CSVDEASGSQKFF
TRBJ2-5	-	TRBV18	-	TGTGCCAGCTCACCAGTAGGCGGGATCCAAGAGACCCAGTACTTC	CASSPVGGIQETQYF
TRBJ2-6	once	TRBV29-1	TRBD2	TGCAGCGTACGGACTAGCGGGAACAACGTCCTGACTTTC	CSVRTSGNNVLTF
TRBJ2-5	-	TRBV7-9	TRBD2	TGTGCCAGCAGCTCGGGACTAGCGGGAGAGACCCAGTACTTC	CASSSGLAGETQYF
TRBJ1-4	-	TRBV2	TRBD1	TGTGCCAGCAGCGGACAGGGGGCAACTAATGAAAAACTGTTTTTT	CASSGQGATNEKLFF
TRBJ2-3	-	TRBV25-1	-	TGTGCCAGCAGTCTTCAGGGGACAGATACGCAGTATTTT	CASSLQGTDTQYF
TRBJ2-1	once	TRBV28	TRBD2	TGTGCCAGCAGGGGAGCGGGAGAGGGCTACAATGAGCAGTTCTTC	CASRGAGEGYNEQFF
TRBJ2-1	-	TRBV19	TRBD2	TGTGCCAGTAGTGTAGCGGGAGGAGGCGATGAGCAGTTCTTC	CASSVAGGGDEQFF
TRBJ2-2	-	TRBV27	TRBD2	TGTGCCAGCAGTTCCCCCGGACTAGCGGGAGGAACCGGGGAGCTGTTTTTT	CASSSPGLAGGTGELFF
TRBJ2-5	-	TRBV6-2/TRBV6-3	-	TGTGCCAGCAGTTACGGGAGTCTATGGCGGCGAGAGACCCAGTACTTC	CASSYGSLWRRETQYF
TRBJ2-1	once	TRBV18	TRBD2	TGTGCCAGCTCACCGGCGGGAGCTCCAAATGAGCAGTTCTTC	CASSPAGAPNEQFF
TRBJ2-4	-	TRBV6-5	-	TGTGCCAGCAGTTCCGGGGGGCTAGCCAAAAACATTCAGTACTTC	CASSSGGLAKNIQYF
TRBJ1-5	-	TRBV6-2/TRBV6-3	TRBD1	TGTGCCAGCAGTTTCACAGGGGACAATCAGCCCCAGCATTTT	CASSFTGDNQPQHF
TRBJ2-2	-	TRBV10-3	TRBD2	TGTGCCATCAGCGGACTAGCGGGAGTCACCGGGGAGCTGTTTTTT	CAISGLAGVTGELFF
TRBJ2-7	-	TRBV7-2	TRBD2	TGTGCCAGCAGCTTAGTGGGGACTAGGATTGAGCAGTACTTC	CASSLVGTRIEQYF
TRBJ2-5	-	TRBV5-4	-	TGTGCCAGCAGCTTGCTCAAAACTCCGCAAGAGACCCAGTACTTC	CASSLLKTPQETQYF
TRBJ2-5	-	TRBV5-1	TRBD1	TGCGCCAGCAGCCCCCAGACAGGGGTGAGAGAGACCCAGTACTTC	CASSPQTGVRETQYF
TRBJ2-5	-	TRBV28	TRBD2	TGTGCCAGCAGTGGACTAGCGCGACAAGAGACCCAGTACTTC	CASSGLARQETQYF
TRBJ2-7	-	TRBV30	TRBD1	TGTGCCTTACAGGGGGCCCACGAGCAGTACTTC	CALQGAHEQYF
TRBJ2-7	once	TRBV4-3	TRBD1	TGCGCCAGCAGCCAGCGACAGGGTTTCGGCGAGCAGTACTTC	CASSQRQGFGEQYF
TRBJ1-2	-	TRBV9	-	TGTGCCAGCAGCGTAGGAGGGGGCTATGGCTACACCTTC	CASSVGGGYGYTF
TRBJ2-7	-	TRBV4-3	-	TGCGCCAGCAGCCACAACAGAGGGACTCCCTACGAGCAGTACTTC	CASSHNRGTPYEQYF
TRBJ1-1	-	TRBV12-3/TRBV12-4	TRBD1	TGTGCCAGCACTCAGACAGGGGGAGAAGCTTTCTTT	CASTQTGGEAFF